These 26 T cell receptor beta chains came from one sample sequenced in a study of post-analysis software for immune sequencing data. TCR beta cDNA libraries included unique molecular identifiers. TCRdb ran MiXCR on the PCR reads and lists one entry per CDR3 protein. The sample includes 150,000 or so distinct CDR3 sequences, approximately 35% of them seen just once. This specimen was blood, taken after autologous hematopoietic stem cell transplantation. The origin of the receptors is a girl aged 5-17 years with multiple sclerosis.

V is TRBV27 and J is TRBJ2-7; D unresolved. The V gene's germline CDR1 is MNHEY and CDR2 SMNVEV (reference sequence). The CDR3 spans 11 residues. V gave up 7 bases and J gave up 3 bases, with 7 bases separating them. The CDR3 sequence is CASISGYEQYF. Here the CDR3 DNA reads TGTGCCAGCATATCGGGCTACGAGCAGTACTTC.

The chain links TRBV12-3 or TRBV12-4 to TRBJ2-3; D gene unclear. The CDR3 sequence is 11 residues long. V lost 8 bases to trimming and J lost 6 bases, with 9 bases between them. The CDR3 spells CASGRLDTQYF. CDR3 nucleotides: TGTGCCAGCGGTAGACTGGATACGCAGTATTTT.

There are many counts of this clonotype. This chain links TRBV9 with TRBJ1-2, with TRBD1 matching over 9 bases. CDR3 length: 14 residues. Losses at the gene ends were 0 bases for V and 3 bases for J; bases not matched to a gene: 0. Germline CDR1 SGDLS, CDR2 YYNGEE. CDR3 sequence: CASSVGTGDYGYTF. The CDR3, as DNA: TGTGCCAGCAGCGTAGGGACAGGGGACTATGGCTACACCTTC. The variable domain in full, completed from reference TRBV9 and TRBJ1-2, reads DSGVTQTPKHLITATGQRVTLRCSPRSGDLSVYWYQQSLDQGLQFLIQYYNGEERAKGNILERFSAQQFPDLHSELNLSSLELGDSALYFCASSVGTGDYGYTFGSGTRLTVV.

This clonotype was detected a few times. CDR3 residues: CASSFIGLAGGVEQYF. The CDR3 nucleotides are TGTGCCAGCAGTTTCATCGGACTAGCGGGAGGCGTAGAGCAGTACTTC. The chain recombines TRBV12-3 or TRBV12-4 with TRBJ2-7; 14 bases are a match to TRBD2. The CDR3 contains 16 residues. The trim removed 3 bases at V and 7 bases at J, leaving 8 bases unmatched.

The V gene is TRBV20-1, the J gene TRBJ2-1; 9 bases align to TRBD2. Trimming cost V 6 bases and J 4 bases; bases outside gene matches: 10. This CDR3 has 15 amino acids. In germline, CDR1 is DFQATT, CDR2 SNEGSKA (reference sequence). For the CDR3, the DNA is TGCAGTGCCTCAGCGACTAGCGGCAGTTACAATGAGCAGTTCTTC. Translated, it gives CSASATSGSYNEQFF.

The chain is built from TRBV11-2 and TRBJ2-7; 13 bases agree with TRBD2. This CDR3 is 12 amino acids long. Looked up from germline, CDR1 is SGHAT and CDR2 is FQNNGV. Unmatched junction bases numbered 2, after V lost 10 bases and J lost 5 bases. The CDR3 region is CATGLAGHEQYF. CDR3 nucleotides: TGTGCCACGGGACTAGCGGGACACGAGCAGTACTTC.

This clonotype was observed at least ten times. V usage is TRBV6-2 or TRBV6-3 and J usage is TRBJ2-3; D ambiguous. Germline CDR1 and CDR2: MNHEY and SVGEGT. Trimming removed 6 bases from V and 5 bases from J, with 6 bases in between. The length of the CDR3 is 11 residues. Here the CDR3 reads CASSYGDTQYF. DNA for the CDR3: TGTGCCAGCAGCTATGGAGATACGCAGTATTTT.

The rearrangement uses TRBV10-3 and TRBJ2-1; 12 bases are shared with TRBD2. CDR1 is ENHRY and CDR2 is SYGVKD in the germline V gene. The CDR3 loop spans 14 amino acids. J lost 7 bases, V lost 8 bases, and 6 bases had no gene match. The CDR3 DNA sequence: TGTGCCATCCTGTCTAGCGGGGGGGGGAATGAGCAGTTCTTC. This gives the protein CAILSSGGGNEQFF.

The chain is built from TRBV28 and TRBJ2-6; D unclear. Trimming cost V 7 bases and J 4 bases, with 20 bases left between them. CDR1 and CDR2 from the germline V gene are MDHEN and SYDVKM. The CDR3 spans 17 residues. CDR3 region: CASTLDDRVAGANVLTF. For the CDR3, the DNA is TGTGCCAGCACTTTGGATGATAGGGTGGCCGGGGCCAACGTCCTGACTTTC.

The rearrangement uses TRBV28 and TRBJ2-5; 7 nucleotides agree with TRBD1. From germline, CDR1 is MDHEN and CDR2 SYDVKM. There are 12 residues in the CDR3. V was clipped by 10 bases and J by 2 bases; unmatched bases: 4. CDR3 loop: CAILDRQETQYF. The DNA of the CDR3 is TGTGCCATCTTGGACAGGCAAGAGACCCAGTACTTC.

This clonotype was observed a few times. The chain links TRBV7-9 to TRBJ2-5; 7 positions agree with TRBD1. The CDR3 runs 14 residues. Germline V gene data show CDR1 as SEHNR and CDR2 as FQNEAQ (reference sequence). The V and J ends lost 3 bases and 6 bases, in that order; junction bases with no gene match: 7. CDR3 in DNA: TGTGCCAGCAGCTTGGGAAACAGGGGAAAGACCCAGTACTTC. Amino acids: CASSLGNRGKTQYF.

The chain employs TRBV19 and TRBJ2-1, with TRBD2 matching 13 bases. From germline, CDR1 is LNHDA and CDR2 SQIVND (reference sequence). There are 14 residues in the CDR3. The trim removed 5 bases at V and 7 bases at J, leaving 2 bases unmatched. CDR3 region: CASSVGLAGNEQFF. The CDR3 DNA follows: TGTGCCAGTAGTGTGGGACTAGCGGGAAATGAGCAGTTCTTC.

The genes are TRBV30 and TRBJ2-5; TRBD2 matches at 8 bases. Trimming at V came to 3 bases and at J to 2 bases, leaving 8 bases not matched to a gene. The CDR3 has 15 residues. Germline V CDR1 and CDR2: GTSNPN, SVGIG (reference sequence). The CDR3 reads CAWSVRGGRQETQYF. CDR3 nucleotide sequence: TGTGCCTGGAGCGTCCGCGGGGGGAGACAAGAGACCCAGTACTTC.

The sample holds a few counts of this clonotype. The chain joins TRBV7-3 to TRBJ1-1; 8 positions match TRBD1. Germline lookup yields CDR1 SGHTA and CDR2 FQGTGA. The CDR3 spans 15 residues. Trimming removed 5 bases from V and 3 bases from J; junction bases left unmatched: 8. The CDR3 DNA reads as TGTGCCAGCAGCCCCACAGGGGGAAGGTACACTGAAGCTTTCTTT. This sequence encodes CASSPTGGRYTEAFF.

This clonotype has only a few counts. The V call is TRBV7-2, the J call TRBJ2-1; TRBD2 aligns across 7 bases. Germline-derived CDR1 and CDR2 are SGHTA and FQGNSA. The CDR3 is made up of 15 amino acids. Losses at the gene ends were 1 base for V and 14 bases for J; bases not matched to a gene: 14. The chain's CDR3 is CASSLEAVETAGEFF. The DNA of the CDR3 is TGTGCCAGCAGCTTAGAAGCAGTAGAAACGGCGGGAGAGTTCTTC.

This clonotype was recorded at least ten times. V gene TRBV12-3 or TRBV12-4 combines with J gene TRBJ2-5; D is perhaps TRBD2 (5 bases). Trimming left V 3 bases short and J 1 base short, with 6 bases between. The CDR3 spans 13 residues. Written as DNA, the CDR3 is TGTGCCAGCAGTTTCCTAGCCCAAGAGACCCAGTACTTC. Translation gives CASSFLAQETQYF.

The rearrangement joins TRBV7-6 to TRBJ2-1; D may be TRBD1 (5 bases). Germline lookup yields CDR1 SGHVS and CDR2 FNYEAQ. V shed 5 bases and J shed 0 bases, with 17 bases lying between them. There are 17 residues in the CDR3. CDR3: CASSPLARASSYNEQFF. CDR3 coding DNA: TGTGCCAGCAGCCCCCTTGCCAGGGCAAGCTCCTACAATGAGCAGTTCTTC.

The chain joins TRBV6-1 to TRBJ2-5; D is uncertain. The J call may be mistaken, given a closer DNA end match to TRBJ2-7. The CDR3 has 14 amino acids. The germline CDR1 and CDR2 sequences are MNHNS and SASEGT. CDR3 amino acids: CASSEATSPHEQYF. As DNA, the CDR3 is TGTGCCAGCAGTGAAGCTACCAGCCCCCACGAGCAGTACTTC.

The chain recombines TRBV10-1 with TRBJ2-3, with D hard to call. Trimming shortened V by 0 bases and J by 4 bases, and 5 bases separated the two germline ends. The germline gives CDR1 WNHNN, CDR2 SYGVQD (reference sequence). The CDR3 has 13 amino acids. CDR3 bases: TGCGCCAGCAGTGAGTCCGGCCCAGATACGCAGTATTTT. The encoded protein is CASSESGPDTQYF.

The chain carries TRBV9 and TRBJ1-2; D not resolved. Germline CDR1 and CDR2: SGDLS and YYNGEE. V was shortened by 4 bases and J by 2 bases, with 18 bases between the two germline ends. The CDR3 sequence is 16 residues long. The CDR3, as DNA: TGTGCCAGCAGCCCGAATCCCCATTCCCGAAACTATGGCTACACCTTC. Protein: CASSPNPHSRNYGYTF.

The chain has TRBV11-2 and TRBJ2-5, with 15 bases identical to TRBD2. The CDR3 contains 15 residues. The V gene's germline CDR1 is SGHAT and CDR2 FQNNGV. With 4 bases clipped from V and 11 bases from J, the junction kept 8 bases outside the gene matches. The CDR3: CASSSGTSGRPQQYF. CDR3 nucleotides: TGTGCCAGCAGCTCGGGGACTAGCGGGAGGCCCCAGCAGTACTTC.

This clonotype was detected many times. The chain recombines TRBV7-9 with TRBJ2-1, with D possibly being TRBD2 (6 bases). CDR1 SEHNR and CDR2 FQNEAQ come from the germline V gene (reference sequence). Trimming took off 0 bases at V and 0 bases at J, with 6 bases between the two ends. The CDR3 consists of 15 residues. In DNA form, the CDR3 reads TGTGCCAGCAGCTTAGCGGGACTCTCCTACAATGAGCAGTTCTTC. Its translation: CASSLAGLSYNEQFF.

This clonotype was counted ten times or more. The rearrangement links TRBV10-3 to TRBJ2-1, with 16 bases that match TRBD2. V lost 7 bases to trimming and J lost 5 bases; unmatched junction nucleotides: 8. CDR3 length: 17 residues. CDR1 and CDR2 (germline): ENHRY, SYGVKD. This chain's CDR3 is CAIMGPGLAGGNNEQFF. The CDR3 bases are TGTGCCATCATGGGGCCGGGACTAGCGGGAGGGAACAATGAGCAGTTCTTC.

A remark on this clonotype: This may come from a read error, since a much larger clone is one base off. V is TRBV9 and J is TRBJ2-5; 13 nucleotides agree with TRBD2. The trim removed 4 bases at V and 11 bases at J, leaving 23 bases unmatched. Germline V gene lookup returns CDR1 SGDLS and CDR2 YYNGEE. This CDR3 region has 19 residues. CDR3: CASSTRTSGSLPGDNEQYF. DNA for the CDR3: TGTGCCAGCAGCACCAGGACTAGCGGGAGCCTCCCTGGGGACAATGAGCAGTACTTC.

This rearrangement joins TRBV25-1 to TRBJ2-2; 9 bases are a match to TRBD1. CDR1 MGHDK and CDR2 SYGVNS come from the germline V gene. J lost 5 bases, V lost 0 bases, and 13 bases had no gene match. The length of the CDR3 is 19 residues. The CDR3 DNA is TGTGCCAGCAGTGAATATTTCCTAAGGGACAGGGTTGGTACCGGGGAGCTGTTTTTT. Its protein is CASSEYFLRDRVGTGELFF. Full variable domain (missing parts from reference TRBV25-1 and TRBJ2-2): EADIYQTPRYLVIGTGKKITLECSQTMGHDKMYWYQQDPGMELHLIHYSYGVNSTEKGDLSSESTVSRIRTEHFPLTLESARPSHTSQYLCASSEYFLRDRVGTGELFFGEGSRLTVL.

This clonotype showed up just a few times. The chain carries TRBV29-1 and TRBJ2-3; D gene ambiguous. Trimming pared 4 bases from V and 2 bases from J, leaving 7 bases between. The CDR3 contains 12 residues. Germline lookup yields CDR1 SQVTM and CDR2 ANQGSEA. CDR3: CSVVYYTDTQYF. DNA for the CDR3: TGCAGCGTTGTCTACTACACAGATACGCAGTATTTT.